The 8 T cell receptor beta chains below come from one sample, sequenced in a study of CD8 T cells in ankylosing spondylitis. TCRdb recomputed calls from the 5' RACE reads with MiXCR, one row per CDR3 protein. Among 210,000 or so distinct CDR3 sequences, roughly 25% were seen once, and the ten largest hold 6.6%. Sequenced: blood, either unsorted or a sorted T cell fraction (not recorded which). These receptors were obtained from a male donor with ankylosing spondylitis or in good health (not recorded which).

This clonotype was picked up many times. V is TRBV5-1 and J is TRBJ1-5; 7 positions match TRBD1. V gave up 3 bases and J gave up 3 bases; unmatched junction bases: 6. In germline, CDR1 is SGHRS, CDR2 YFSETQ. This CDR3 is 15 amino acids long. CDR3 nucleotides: TGCGCCAGCAGCTCAGGTCAGGGGGACAATCAGCCCCAGCATTTT. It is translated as CASSSGQGDNQPQHF.

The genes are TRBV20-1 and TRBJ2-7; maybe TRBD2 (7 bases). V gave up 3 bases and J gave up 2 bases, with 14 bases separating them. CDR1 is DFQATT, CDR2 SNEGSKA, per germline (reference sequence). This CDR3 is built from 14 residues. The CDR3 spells CSASPGGQPYEQYF. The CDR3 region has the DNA TGCAGTGCTAGCCCGGGAGGACAGCCCTACGAGCAGTACTTC.

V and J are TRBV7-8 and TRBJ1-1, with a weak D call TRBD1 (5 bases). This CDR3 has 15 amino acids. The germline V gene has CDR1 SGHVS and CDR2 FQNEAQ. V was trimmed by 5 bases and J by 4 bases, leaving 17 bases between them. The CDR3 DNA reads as TGTGCCAGCAGCGTGTTTGGAGGGGAGGGCACTGAAGCTTTCTTT. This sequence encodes CASSVFGGEGTEAFF. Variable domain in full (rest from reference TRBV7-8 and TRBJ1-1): GAGVSQSPRYKVAKRGQDVALRCDPISGHVSLFWYQQALGQGPEFLTYFQNEAQLDKSGLPSDRFFAERPEGSVSTLKIQRTQQEDSAVYLCASSVFGGEGTEAFFGQGTRLTVV.

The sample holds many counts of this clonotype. CDR3 sequence (DNA): TGCGCCAGCAGCATGGGGACTAGTCAAGAGACCCAGTACTTC. Translated: CASSMGTSQETQYF. V is TRBV5-1 and J is TRBJ2-5; TRBD2 aligns across 8 bases. V lost 4 bases, J lost 2 bases, and 4 bases stayed unmatched. This CDR3 contains 14 residues. CDR1 and CDR2 from the germline V gene are SGHRS and YFSETQ.

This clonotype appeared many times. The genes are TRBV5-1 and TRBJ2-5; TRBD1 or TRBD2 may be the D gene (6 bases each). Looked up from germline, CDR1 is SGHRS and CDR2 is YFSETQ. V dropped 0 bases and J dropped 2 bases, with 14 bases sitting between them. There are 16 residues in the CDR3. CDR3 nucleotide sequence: TGCGCCAGCAGCTTGGAAGGAGGAGGGGGGCAAGAGACCCAGTACTTC. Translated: CASSLEGGGGQETQYF.

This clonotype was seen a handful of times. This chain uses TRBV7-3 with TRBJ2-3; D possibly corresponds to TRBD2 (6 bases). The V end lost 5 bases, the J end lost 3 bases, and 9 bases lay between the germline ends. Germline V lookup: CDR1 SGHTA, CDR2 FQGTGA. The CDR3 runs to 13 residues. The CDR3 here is CASSQRATDTQYF. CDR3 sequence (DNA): TGTGCCAGCAGCCAGCGGGCGACAGATACGCAGTATTTT.

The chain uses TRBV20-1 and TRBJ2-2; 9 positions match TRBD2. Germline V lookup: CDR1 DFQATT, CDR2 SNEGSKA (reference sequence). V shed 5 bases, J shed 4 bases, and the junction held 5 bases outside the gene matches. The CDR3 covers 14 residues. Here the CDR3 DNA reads TGCAGTGCTTTCGGGACTAGCAGCACCGGGGAGCTGTTTTTT. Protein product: CSAFGTSSTGELFF.

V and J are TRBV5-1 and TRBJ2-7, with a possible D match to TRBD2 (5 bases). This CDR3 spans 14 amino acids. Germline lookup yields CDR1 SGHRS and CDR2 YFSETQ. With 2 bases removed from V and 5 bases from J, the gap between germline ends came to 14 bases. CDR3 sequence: CASSFVGMTDEQYF. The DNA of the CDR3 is TGCGCCAGCAGCTTCGTCGGGATGACTGACGAGCAGTACTTC.